This is a list of T cell receptor beta chains from one sample in a study of T cell responses to AZD1222 COVID-19 vaccine. This table comes from immunoSEQ multiplex PCR, and its TCRdb copy is limited to in-frame clones, with some not included. The table has about 92,000 clones, approximately 90% seen once. The sequenced sample was peripheral blood, obtained on day 0 of AZD1222 vaccination. The receptors originated from an adult in good health. Each CDR3 is given with its conserved first and last residue. The order of the fields is V gene, clone size, D gene, J gene, CDR3 DNA, CDR3 protein. The D gene is left open where the match is weak. Where a row states a size, it is once, few, many or the class of an expanded clone; other rows omit it.

v_call: TRBV6-5
clone_size: NA
d_call: NA
j_call: TRBJ1-1
cdr3_nt: TGTGCCAGCCTGGCGGTGAACACTGAAGCTTTCTTT
cdr3_aa: CASLAVNTEAFF

v_call: TRBV27
clone_size: NA
d_call: TRBD1
j_call: TRBJ2-7
cdr3_nt: TGTGCCAGCAGTAGATACGGGGACAGGGGTTCCTACGAGCAGTACTTC
cdr3_aa: CASSRYGDRGSYEQYF

v_call: TRBV18
clone_size: NA
d_call: TRBD2
j_call: TRBJ2-1
cdr3_nt: TGTGCCAGTCGGACTAGCGGAGCCCTCAATGAGCAGTTCTTC
cdr3_aa: CASRTSGALNEQFF

v_call: TRBV19
clone_size: NA
d_call: NA
j_call: TRBJ1-5
cdr3_nt: TGTGCCAGTAGTCTAGCGGCAGATCAGCCCCAGCATTTT
cdr3_aa: CASSLAADQPQHF

v_call: TRBV16
clone_size: NA
d_call: NA
j_call: TRBJ1-1
cdr3_nt: TGTGCCAGCAGCGCACGTCTTTCTGAAGCTTTCTTT
cdr3_aa: CASSARLSEAFF

v_call: TRBV30
clone_size: NA
d_call: NA
j_call: TRBJ1-2
cdr3_nt: TGTGCCTGGAGTGTGGAGGTAGGACGCGGCTACACCTTC
cdr3_aa: CAWSVEVGRGYTF

v_call: TRBV19
clone_size: NA
d_call: TRBD2
j_call: TRBJ2-2
cdr3_nt: TGTGCCAGTAGATCCGGACTAGCGGTCACCGGGGAGCTGTTTTTT
cdr3_aa: CASRSGLAVTGELFF

v_call: TRBV18
clone_size: NA
d_call: TRBD1
j_call: TRBJ1-1
cdr3_nt: TGTGCCAGCTCAATGAAACAGGGGAATGAAGCTTTCTTT
cdr3_aa: CASSMKQGNEAFF

v_call: TRBV27
clone_size: NA
d_call: NA
j_call: TRBJ1-1
cdr3_nt: TGTGCCAGCAGTTTATCACTCCTGCTCCCTGAAGCTTTCTTT
cdr3_aa: CASSLSLLLPEAFF

v_call: TRBV27
clone_size: NA
d_call: NA
j_call: TRBJ2-3
cdr3_nt: TGTGCCACCGCGACAGGATCTAGCACAGATACGCAGTATTTT
cdr3_aa: CATATGSSTDTQYF

v_call: TRBV6-5
clone_size: NA
d_call: NA
j_call: TRBJ1-3
cdr3_nt: TGTGCCAGCAGACGGTTCGGGGTTGGAAACACCATATATTTT
cdr3_aa: CASRRFGVGNTIYF

v_call: TRBV11-2
clone_size: NA
d_call: NA
j_call: TRBJ1-2
cdr3_nt: TGTGCCAGCAGCTTAGATCGGAACCATCACTACACCTTC
cdr3_aa: CASSLDRNHHYTF

v_call: TRBV4-2
clone_size: NA
d_call: TRBD2
j_call: TRBJ2-4
cdr3_nt: TGTGCCAGCAGCCAAGAACTAGCGGGAGGGCAAAGCAAAAACATTCAGTACTTC
cdr3_aa: CASSQELAGGQSKNIQYF

v_call: TRBV10-3
clone_size: NA
d_call: NA
j_call: TRBJ2-7
cdr3_nt: TGTGCCATCAGTGAGTCGGTCGGGACACTATACGAGCAGTACTTC
cdr3_aa: CAISESVGTLYEQYF

v_call: TRBV7-9
clone_size: once
d_call: NA
j_call: TRBJ1-2
cdr3_nt: TGTGCCAGCAGCTCCAAATGGACCTCTATAGGGGACTATGGCTACACCTTC
cdr3_aa: CASSSKWTSIGDYGYTF

v_call: TRBV2
clone_size: few
d_call: NA
j_call: TRBJ2-2
cdr3_nt: TGTGCCAGCAGGGGACACAGAAAGGACACCGGGGAGCTGTTTTTT
cdr3_aa: CASRGHRKDTGELFF

v_call: TRBV5-1
clone_size: NA
d_call: TRBD2
j_call: TRBJ2-1
cdr3_nt: TGCGCCAGCAGCTCGGGACTAGCGGCTTACAGCTCCTACAATGAGCAGTTCTTC
cdr3_aa: CASSSGLAAYSSYNEQFF

v_call: TRBV2
clone_size: NA
d_call: NA
j_call: TRBJ2-3
cdr3_nt: TGTGCCAGCAGTATAGCAGTGAGCACAGATACGCAGTATTTT
cdr3_aa: CASSIAVSTDTQYF

v_call: TRBV19
clone_size: once
d_call: NA
j_call: TRBJ1-6
cdr3_nt: TGTGCCAGTAGTATTATGGGTGGACGTTCACCCCTCCACTTT
cdr3_aa: CASSIMGGRSPLHF

v_call: TRBV7-9
clone_size: NA
d_call: NA
j_call: TRBJ2-7
cdr3_nt: TGTGCCAGCACGGCCCACTACGAGCAGTACTTC
cdr3_aa: CASTAHYEQYF

v_call: TRBV19
clone_size: NA
d_call: NA
j_call: TRBJ1-2
cdr3_nt: TGTGCCAGTAGTTCCGGGCCGCCCGGGGGGGGCTACACCTTC
cdr3_aa: CASSSGPPGGGYTF

v_call: TRBV5-4
clone_size: NA
d_call: NA
j_call: TRBJ2-4
cdr3_nt: TGTGCCAGCAGCCCCGGGACAGCCAAAAACATTCAGTACTTC
cdr3_aa: CASSPGTAKNIQYF

v_call: TRBV7-3
clone_size: once
d_call: TRBD2
j_call: TRBJ2-1
cdr3_nt: TGTGCCAGCAGCGAGGCGGCTAGCGGTTACAATGAGCAGTTCTTC
cdr3_aa: CASSEAASGYNEQFF

v_call: TRBV5-1
clone_size: once
d_call: NA
j_call: TRBJ1-6
cdr3_nt: TGCGCCAGCAGCGGGAATAATTCACCCCTCCACTTT
cdr3_aa: CASSGNNSPLHF

v_call: TRBV5-4
clone_size: NA
d_call: TRBD2
j_call: TRBJ2-2
cdr3_nt: TGTGCCAGCAGCTCCCTGACTAGCGGGAGGGCCGACGGGGAGCTGTTTTTT
cdr3_aa: CASSSLTSGRADGELFF

v_call: TRBV30
clone_size: NA
d_call: NA
j_call: TRBJ2-7
cdr3_nt: TGTGCCTGGAGCGTCCAGGGTCTAACCGAGCAGTACTTC
cdr3_aa: CAWSVQGLTEQYF

v_call: TRBV5-1
clone_size: NA
d_call: TRBD2
j_call: TRBJ2-1
cdr3_nt: TGCGCCAGCAGCTTCCCGGGAGGGGCAGGCAATGAGCAGTTCTTC
cdr3_aa: CASSFPGGAGNEQFF

v_call: TRBV6-2/TRBV6-3
clone_size: once
d_call: TRBD1
j_call: TRBJ2-5
cdr3_nt: TGTGCCAGCAGTTACCCCCAGGGGGAGTTACAAGAGACCCAGTACTTC
cdr3_aa: CASSYPQGELQETQYF

v_call: TRBV7-3
clone_size: NA
d_call: TRBD2
j_call: TRBJ2-1
cdr3_nt: TGTGCCAGCAGCCCCCGCCCAGCGGGAGTCGTGAACAATGAGCAGTTCTTC
cdr3_aa: CASSPRPAGVVNNEQFF

v_call: TRBV4-2
clone_size: NA
d_call: TRBD2
j_call: TRBJ2-7
cdr3_nt: TGTGCCAGCAGCCAAGCTCAGCGGGAGTATTTGGGGGAGCAGTACTTC
cdr3_aa: CASSQAQREYLGEQYF

v_call: TRBV5-6
clone_size: NA
d_call: NA
j_call: TRBJ2-3
cdr3_nt: TGTGCCAGCAGCTTGATAGTCGGTTTGCAGTATTTT
cdr3_aa: CASSLIVGLQYF

v_call: TRBV18
clone_size: NA
d_call: TRBD1
j_call: TRBJ2-7
cdr3_nt: TGTGCCAGCTCACCCCTTCAAAGAACAGGGGCCTACGAGCAGTACTTC
cdr3_aa: CASSPLQRTGAYEQYF

v_call: TRBV2
clone_size: NA
d_call: NA
j_call: TRBJ1-2
cdr3_nt: TGTGCCAGCAGTGAACGAGGCGCTGCTTGGTATGGCTACACCTTC
cdr3_aa: CASSERGAAWYGYTF

v_call: TRBV27
clone_size: NA
d_call: NA
j_call: TRBJ2-5
cdr3_nt: TGTGCCAGCAGTTTAAGGTCAGTGGGGCGGTTCCAAGAGACCCAGTACTTC
cdr3_aa: CASSLRSVGRFQETQYF

v_call: TRBV5-1
clone_size: NA
d_call: TRBD1
j_call: TRBJ2-1
cdr3_nt: TGCGCCAGCAGCTTGGACAGGGGCAAAAATCTCTACAATGAGCAGTTCTTC
cdr3_aa: CASSLDRGKNLYNEQFF

v_call: TRBV7-2
clone_size: NA
d_call: NA
j_call: TRBJ1-3
cdr3_nt: TGTGCCAGCGGGTCGACTGTAAGCTCTGGAAACACCATATATTTT
cdr3_aa: CASGSTVSSGNTIYF

v_call: TRBV5-6
clone_size: NA
d_call: NA
j_call: TRBJ2-7
cdr3_nt: TGTGCCAGCAGCTTTAAGGACGAGCAGTACTTC
cdr3_aa: CASSFKDEQYF

v_call: TRBV24-1
clone_size: NA
d_call: TRBD1
j_call: TRBJ1-1
cdr3_nt: TGTGCCACCAGTGATGGACAGGGGGCAACTGAAGCTTTCTTT
cdr3_aa: CATSDGQGATEAFF

v_call: TRBV24-1
clone_size: NA
d_call: NA
j_call: TRBJ1-3
cdr3_nt: TGTGCCACCAGTGATTTGGGAATAGGAAACACCATATATTTT
cdr3_aa: CATSDLGIGNTIYF

v_call: TRBV15
clone_size: NA
d_call: NA
j_call: TRBJ2-3
cdr3_nt: TGTGCCACCAGCAGAGGGGTCAGAACAGATACGCAGTATTTT
cdr3_aa: CATSRGVRTDTQYF